The clone carrying this TCR beta chain was recorded many times. Sample-barcoded 5' priming and a J-beta primer mix drove a second PCR of about 6 to 11 cycles. TCRdb recomputed calls from the 5' RACE reads with MiXCR, one row per CDR3 protein. The sample has about 640,000 distinct CDR3 sequences, under 30% seen once. This sample was taken from a study of blood T cells in healthy people across ages. Looked up from germline, CDR1 is KGHDR and CDR2 is SFDVKD. V shed 9 bases, J shed 3 bases, and the junction held 3 bases outside the gene matches. The CDR3 is made up of 12 amino acids. This TCR was recovered from an elderly woman in good health. Sequenced material: blood. The chain combines TRBV24-1 with TRBJ1-2; TRBD1 aligns across 7 bases. CDR3: CATSQGDYGYTF. As DNA, the CDR3 is TGTGCCACCTCTCAGGGGGACTATGGCTACACCTTC.